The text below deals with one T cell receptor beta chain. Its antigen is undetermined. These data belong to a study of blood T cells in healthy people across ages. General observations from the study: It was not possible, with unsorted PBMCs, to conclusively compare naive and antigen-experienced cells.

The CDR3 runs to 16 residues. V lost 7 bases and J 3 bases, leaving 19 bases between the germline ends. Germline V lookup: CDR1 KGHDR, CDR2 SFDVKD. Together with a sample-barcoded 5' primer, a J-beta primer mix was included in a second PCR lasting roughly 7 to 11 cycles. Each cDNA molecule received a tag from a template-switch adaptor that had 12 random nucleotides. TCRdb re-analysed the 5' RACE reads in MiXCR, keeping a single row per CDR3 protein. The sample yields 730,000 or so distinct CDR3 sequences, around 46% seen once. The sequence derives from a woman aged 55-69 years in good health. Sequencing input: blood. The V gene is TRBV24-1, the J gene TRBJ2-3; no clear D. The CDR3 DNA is TGTGCCACCAGGGTGGACGAACGGGCTAGGACAGATACGCAGTATTTT. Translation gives CATRVDERARTDTQYF.